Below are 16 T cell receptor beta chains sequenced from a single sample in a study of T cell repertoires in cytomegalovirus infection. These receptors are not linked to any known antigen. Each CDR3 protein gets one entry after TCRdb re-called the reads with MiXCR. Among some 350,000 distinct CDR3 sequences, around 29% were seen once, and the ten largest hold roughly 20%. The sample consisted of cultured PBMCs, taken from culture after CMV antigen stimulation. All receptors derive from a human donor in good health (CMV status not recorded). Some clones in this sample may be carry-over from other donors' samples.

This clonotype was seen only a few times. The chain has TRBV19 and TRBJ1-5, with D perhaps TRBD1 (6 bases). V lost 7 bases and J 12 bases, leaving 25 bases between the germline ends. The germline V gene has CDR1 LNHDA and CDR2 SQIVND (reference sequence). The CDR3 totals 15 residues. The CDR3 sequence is CASTIGVGRGNVQHF. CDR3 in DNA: TGTGCCAGTACTATCGGAGTGGGCAGGGGAAATGTCCAGCATTTT.

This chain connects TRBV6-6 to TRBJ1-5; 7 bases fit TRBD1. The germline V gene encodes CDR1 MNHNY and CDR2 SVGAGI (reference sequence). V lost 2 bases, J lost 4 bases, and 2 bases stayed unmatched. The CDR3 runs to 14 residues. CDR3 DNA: TGTGCCAGCAGTTACGAACAGGGGAATCAGCCCCAGCATTTT. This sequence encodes CASSYEQGNQPQHF.

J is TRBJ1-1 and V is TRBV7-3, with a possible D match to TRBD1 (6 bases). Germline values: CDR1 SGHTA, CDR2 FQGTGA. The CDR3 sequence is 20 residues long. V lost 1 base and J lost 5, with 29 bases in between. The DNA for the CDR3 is TGTGCCAGCAGCTTAAAGGCCTGGCGGCGTCAGGGGAAAGAGTGGACTGAAGCTTTCTTT. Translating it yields CASSLKAWRRQGKEWTEAFF.

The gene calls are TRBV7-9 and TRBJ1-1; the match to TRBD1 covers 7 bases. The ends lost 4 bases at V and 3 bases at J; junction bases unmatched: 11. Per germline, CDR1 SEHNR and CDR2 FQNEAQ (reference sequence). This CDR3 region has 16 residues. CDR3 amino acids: CASSSTGMVGDTEAFF. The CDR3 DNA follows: TGTGCCAGCAGCTCGACAGGGATGGTGGGTGACACTGAAGCTTTCTTT. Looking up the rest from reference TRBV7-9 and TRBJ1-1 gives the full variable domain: DTGVSQNPRHKITKRGQNVTFRCDPISEHNRLYWYRQTLGQGPEFLTYFQNEAQLEKSRLLSDRFSAERPKGSFSTLEIQRTEQGDSAMYLCASSSTGMVGDTEAFFGQGTRLTVV.

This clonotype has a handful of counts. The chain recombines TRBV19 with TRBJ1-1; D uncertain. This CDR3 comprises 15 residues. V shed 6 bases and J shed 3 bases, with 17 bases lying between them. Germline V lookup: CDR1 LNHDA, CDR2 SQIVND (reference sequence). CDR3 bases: TGTGCCAGTAGCGTCACAACAGCGGCGGACACTGAAGCTTTCTTT. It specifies CASSVTTAADTEAFF.

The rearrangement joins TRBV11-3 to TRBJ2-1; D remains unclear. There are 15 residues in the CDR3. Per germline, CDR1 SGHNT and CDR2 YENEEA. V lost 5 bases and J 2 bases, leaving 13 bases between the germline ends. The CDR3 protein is CASSPDSMAYNEQFF. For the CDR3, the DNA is TGTGCCAGCAGCCCTGATTCGATGGCCTACAATGAGCAGTTCTTC. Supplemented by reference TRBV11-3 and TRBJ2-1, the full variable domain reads EAGVVQSPRYKIIEKKQPVAFWCNPISGHNTLYWYLQNLGQGPELLIRYENEEAVDDSQLPKDRFSAERLKGVDSTLKIQPAELGDSAVYLCASSPDSMAYNEQFFGPGTRLTVL.

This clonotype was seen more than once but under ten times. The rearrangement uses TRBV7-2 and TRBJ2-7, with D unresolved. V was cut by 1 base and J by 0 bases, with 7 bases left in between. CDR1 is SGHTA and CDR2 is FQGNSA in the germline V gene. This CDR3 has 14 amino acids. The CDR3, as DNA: TGTGCCAGCAGCTTAGTGGACGGCTCCTACGAGCAGTACTTC. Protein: CASSLVDGSYEQYF.

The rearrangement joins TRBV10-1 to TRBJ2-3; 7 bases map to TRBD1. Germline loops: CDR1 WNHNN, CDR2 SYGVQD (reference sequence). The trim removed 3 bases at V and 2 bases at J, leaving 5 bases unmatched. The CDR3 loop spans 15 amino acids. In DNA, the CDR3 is TGCGCCAGCAGTGAAGGGACAGCTCCCACAGATACGCAGTATTTT. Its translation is CASSEGTAPTDTQYF.

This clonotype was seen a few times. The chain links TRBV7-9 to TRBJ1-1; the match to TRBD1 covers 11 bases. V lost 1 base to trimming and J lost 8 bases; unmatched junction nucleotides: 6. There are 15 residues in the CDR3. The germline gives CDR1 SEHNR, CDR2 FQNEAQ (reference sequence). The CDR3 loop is CASSLGYWTGGEAFF. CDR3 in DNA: TGTGCCAGCAGCTTAGGCTATTGGACAGGGGGCGAAGCTTTCTTT.

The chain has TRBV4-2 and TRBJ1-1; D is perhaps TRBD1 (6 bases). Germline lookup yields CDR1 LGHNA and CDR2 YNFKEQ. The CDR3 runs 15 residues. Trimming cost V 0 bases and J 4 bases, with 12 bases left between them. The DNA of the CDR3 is TGTGCCAGCAGCCAAGAATCCAGAGGGGGCACTGAAGCTTTCTTT. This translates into CASSQESRGGTEAFF.

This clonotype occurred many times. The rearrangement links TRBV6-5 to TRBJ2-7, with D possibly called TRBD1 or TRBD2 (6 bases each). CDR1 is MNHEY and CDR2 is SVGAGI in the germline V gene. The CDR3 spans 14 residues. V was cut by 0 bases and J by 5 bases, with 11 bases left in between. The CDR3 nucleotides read TGTGCCAGCAGTTACTCTGACGGGGGCGACGAGCAGTACTTC. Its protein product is CASSYSDGGDEQYF.

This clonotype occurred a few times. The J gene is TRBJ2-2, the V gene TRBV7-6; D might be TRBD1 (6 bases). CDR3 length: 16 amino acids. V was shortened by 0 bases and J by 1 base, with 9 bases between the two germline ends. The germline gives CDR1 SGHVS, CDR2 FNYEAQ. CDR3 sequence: CASSLAGGGNTGELFF. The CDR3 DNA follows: TGTGCCAGCAGCTTAGCAGGGGGTGGGAACACCGGGGAGCTGTTTTTT.

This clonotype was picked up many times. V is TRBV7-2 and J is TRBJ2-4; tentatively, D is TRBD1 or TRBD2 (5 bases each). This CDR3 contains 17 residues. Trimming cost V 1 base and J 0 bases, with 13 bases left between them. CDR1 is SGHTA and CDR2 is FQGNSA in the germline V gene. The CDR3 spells CASSLGGSGTAKNIQYF. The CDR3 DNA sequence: TGTGCCAGCAGCTTAGGGGGGTCCGGGACAGCCAAAAACATTCAGTACTTC.

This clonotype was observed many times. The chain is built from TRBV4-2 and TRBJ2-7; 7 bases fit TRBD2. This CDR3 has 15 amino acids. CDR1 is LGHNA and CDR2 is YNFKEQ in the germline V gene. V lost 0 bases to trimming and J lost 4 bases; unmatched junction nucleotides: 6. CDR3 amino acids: CASSQELAGAYEQYF. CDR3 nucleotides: TGTGCCAGCAGCCAAGAACTCGCGGGAGCTTACGAGCAGTACTTC.

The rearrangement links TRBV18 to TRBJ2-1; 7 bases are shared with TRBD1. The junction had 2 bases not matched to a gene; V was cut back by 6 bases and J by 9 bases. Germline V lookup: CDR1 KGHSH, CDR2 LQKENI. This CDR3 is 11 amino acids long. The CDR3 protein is CASSTGFEQFF. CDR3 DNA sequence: TGTGCCAGCTCGACAGGGTTTGAGCAGTTCTTC.

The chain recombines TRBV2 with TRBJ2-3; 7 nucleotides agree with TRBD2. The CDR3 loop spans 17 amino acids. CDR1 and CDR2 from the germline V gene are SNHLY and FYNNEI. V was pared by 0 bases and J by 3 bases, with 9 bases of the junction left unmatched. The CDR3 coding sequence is TGTGCCAGCAGTGAAGCGCTTCGTGGGGAGGGGACAGATACGCAGTATTTT. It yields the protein CASSEALRGEGTDTQYF. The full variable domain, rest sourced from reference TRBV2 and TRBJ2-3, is EPEVTQTPSHQVTQMGQEVILRCVPISNHLYFYWYRQILGQKVEFLVSFYNNEISEKSEIFDDQFSVERPDGSNFTLKIRSTKLEDSAMYFCASSEALRGEGTDTQYFGPGTRLTVL.